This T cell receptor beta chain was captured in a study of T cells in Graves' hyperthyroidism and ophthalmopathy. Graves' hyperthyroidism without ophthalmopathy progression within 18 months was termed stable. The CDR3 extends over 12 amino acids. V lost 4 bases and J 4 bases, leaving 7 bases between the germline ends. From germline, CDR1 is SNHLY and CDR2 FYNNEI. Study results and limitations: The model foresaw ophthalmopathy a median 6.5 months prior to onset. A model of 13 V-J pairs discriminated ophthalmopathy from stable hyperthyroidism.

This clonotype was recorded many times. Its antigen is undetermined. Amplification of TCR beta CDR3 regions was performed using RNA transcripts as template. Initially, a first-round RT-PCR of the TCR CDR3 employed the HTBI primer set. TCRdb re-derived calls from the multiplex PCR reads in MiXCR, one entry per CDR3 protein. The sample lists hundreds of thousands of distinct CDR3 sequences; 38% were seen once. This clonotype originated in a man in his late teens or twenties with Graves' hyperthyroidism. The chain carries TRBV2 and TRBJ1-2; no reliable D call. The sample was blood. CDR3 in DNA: TGTGCCAGCAGTGCCAGTCTCTATGGCTACACCTTC. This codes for CASSASLYGYTF.